Listed below are T cell receptor beta chains from one sample, sequenced in a study of T cells in Graves' hyperthyroidism and ophthalmopathy. TCRdb used MiXCR to reprocess the multiplex PCR reads, holding one entry per CDR3 protein. This table has under 550,000 distinct CDR3 sequences, 15% to 20% appearing once. The specimen was blood. All receptors derive from a man between 40 and 49 years old with Graves' ophthalmopathy. The CDR3 runs from the conserved cysteine through the conserved F or W. A D gene is named only where the DNA matches it firmly. Size is omitted from some rows. Given values are once, few, many or a class for expanded clones.

J gene	clone size	V gene	D gene	CDR3 DNA	CDR3 protein
TRBJ2-1	few	TRBV7-9	TRBD2	TGTGCCAGCAGCCCTAAAGAGCGGGGGGCCCTAGGACCGCAGTTCTTC	CASSPKERGALGPQFF
TRBJ2-2	-	TRBV29-1	-	TGCAGCGTTGAAGGCGATGGGGCCGGGGAGCTGTTTTTT	CSVEGDGAGELFF
TRBJ1-1	many	TRBV18	TRBD1	TGTGCCAGCTCCGAATTAGGACAGGGAGGTACTGAAGCTTTCTTT	CASSELGQGGTEAFF
TRBJ2-1	few	TRBV4-3	TRBD2	TGCGCCAGCAGCCAAAGACTAGCGGGCTCCTACAATGAGCAGTTCTTC	CASSQRLAGSYNEQFF
TRBJ2-1	-	TRBV9	-	TGTGCCAGCAGCGTAGCCCACGGGTGGGATGAGCAGTTCTTC	CASSVAHGWDEQFF
TRBJ2-5	many	TRBV10-1	TRBD1	TGCGCCAGCCTCCTCGCCGGGACAGGGAAAGAGACCCAGTACTTC	CASLLAGTGKETQYF
TRBJ1-2	once	TRBV12-3/TRBV12-4	-	TGTGCCAGCAGTTTAGGACAGGTCGAACTATATGGCTACACCTTC	CASSLGQVELYGYTF
TRBJ2-1	many	TRBV5-1	-	TGCGCCAGCCGGATTGATGGACCAACCTACAATGAGCAGTTCTTC	CASRIDGPTYNEQFF
TRBJ2-7	many	TRBV18	TRBD1	TGTGCCAGCTCACCCCCAGGACAGGCCTACTACGAGCAGTACTTC	CASSPPGQAYYEQYF
TRBJ1-2	few	TRBV12-5	-	TGTGCTAGTGGTTTGGTGTCTGGCTACACCTTC	CASGLVSGYTF
TRBJ2-5	few	TRBV6-1	-	TGTGCCAGCACCCCGGACTTCCAAGAGACCCAGTACTTC	CASTPDFQETQYF
TRBJ1-5	-	TRBV6-5	-	TGTGCCAGCAGTTACTCGAAATTTCGGCAGCCCCAGCATTTT	CASSYSKFRQPQHF
TRBJ2-1	-	TRBV10-3	TRBD1	TGTGCCATCAGCCGGGACAGGATCGATGAGCAGTTCTTC	CAISRDRIDEQFF
TRBJ2-1	few	TRBV25-1	-	TGTGCCAGCAGTGATGACCGGGGTGCCTACAATGAGCAGTTCTTC	CASSDDRGAYNEQFF
TRBJ2-7	many	TRBV11-2	-	TGTGCCAGCAGCGTGCGAAACAACCTCTACGAGCAGTACTTC	CASSVRNNLYEQYF
TRBJ2-7	many	TRBV5-1	-	TGCGCCAGCAGCCGGAGGGCTTACGGACAAAGCTCCTACGAGCAGTACTTC	CASSRRAYGQSSYEQYF
TRBJ1-2	-	TRBV15	-	TGTGCCACCAGCAGAGATCAGGCAGGGACCAACTATGGCTACACCTTC	CATSRDQAGTNYGYTF
TRBJ2-5	few	TRBV30	TRBD1	TGTGCCTGGAGTGTTTCTTGGGACAGGGGTGAGACCCAGTACTTC	CAWSVSWDRGETQYF
TRBJ2-5	-	TRBV20-1	TRBD2	TGCAGTGTTAGGACTAGCGGGGGGCCTATACAAGAGACCCAGTGCTTC	CSVRTSGGPIQETQCF
TRBJ1-2	-	TRBV20-1	-	TGCAGTGCTAGAGACGATGCAGGGGCATTCGATTATGGCTACACCTTC	CSARDDAGAFDYGYTF